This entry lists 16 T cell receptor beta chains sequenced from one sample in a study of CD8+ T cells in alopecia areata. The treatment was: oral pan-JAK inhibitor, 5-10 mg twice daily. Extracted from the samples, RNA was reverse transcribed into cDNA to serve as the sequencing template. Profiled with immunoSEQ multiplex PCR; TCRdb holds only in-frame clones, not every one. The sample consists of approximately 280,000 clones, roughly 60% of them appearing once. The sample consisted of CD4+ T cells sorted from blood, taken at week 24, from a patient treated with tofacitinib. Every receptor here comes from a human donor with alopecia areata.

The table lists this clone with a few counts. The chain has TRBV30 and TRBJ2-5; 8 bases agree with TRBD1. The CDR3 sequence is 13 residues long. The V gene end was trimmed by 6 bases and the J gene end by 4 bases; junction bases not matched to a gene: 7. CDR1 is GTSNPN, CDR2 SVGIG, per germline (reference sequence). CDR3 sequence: CACSGGESETQYF. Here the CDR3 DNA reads TGTGCCTGCTCAGGGGGCGAATCAGAGACCCAGTACTTC.

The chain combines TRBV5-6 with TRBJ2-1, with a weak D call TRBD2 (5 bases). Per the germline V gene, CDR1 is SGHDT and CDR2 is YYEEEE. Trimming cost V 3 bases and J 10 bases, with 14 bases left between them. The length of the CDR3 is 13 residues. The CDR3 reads CASSSTSTREQFF. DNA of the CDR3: TGTGCCAGCAGCTCTACTAGTACGCGGGAGCAGTTCTTC.

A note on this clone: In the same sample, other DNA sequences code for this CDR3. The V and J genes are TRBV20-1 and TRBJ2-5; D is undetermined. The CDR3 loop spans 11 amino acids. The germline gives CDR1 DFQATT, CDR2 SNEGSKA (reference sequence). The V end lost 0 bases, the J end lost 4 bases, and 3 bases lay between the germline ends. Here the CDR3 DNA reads TGCAGTGCTAGAGAACGAGAGACCCAGTACTTC. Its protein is CSARERETQYF.

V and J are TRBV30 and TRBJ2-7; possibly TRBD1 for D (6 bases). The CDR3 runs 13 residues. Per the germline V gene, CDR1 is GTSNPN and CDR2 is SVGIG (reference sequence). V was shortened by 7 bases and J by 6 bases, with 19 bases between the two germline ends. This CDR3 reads CAFKGEGFTEQYF. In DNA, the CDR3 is TGTGCCTTTAAGGGGGAAGGCTTCACCGAGCAGTACTTC.

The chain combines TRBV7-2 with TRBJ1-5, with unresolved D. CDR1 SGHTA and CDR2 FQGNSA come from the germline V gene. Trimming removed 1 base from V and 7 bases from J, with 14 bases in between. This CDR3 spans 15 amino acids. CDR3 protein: CASSLVGQAGQPQHF. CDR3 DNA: TGTGCCAGCAGCTTAGTAGGTCAAGCAGGCCAGCCCCAGCATTTT.

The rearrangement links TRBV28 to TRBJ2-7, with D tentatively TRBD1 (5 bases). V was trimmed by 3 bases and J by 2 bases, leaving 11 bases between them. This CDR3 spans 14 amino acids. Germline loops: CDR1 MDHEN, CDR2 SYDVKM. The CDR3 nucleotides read TGTGCCAGCAGTTTGGTCAGGGCGCCCTACGAGCAGTACTTC. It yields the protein CASSLVRAPYEQYF.

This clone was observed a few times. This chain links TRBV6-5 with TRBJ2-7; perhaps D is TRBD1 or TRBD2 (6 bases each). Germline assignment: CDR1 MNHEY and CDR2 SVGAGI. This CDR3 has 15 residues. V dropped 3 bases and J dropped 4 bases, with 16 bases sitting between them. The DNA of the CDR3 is TGTGCCAGCAGTTATTCCCCAGGGGCGGGATACGAGCAGTACTTC. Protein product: CASSYSPGAGYEQYF.

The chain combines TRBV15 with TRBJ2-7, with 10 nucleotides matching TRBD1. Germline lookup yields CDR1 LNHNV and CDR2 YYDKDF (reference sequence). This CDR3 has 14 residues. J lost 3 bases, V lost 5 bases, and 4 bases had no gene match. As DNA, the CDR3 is TGTGCCACCAGCGGAGGGACAGGGGACTACGAGCAGTACTTC. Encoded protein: CATSGGTGDYEQYF. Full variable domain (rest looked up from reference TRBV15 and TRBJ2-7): DAMVIQNPRYQVTQFGKPVTLSCSQTLNHNVMYWYQQKSSQAPKLLFHYYDKDFNNEADTPDNFQSRRPNTSFCFLDIRSPGLGDTAMYLCATSGGTGDYEQYFGPGTRLTVT.

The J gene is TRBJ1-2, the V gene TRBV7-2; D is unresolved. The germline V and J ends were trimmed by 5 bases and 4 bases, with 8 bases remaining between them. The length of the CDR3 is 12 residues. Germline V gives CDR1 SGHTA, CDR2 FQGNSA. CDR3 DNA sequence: TGTGCCAGCAGCGTACGATCCTATGGCTACACCTTC. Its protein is CASSVRSYGYTF.

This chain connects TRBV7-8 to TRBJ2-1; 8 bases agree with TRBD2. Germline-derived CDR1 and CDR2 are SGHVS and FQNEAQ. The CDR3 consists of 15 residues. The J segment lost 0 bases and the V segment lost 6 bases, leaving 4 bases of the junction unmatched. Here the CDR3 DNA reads TGTGCCAGCAGTTTCAGCGGGGGCTCCTACAATGAGCAGTTCTTC. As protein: CASSFSGGSYNEQFF.

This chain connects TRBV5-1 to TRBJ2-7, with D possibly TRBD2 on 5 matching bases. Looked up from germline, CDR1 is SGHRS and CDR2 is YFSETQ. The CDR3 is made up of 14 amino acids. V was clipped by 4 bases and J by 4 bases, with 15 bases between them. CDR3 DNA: TGCGCCAGCAGCCTTTCCGGCGGGTTGTACGAGCAGTACTTC. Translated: CASSLSGGLYEQYF.

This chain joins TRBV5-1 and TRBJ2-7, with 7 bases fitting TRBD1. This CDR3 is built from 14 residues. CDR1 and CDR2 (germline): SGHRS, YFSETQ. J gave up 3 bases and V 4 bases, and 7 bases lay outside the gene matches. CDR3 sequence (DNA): TGCGCCAGCAGCCGGACAGGAGGTAGCTACGAGCAGTACTTC. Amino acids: CASSRTGGSYEQYF.

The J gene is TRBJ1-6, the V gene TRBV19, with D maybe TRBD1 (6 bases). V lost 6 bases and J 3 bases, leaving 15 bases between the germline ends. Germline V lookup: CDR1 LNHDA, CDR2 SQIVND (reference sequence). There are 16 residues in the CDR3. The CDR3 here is CASSDTGTSYNSPLHF. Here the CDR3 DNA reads TGTGCCAGTAGCGATACCGGGACAAGCTATAATTCACCCCTCCACTTT.

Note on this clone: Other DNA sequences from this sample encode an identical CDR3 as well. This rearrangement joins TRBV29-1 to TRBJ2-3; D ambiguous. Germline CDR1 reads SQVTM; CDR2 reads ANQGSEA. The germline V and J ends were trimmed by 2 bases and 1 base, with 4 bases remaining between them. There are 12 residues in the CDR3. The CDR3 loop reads CSVERGTDTQYF. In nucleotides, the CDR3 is TGCAGCGTTGAACGGGGCACAGATACGCAGTATTTT.

CDR3 sequence: CASKLTASTDTQYF. For the CDR3, the DNA is TGTGCCAGCAAATTAACCGCTAGCACAGATACGCAGTATTTT. The chain combines TRBV6-6 with TRBJ2-3; D ambiguous. The ends were cut back, 7 bases at V and 0 bases at J, with 11 bases in the middle. From germline, CDR1 is MNHNY and CDR2 SVGAGI (reference sequence). The CDR3 has 14 residues.

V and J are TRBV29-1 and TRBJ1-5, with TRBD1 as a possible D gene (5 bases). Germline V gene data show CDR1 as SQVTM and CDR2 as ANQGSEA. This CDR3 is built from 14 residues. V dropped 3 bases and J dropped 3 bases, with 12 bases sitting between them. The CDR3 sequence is CSVEESGVNQPQHF. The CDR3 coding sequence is TGCAGCGTTGAGGAGTCGGGGGTCAATCAGCCCCAGCATTTT.